This T cell receptor beta chain was identified in a study of cytomegalovirus exposure and HLA in healthy donors. Turning to the study itself: Sequencing of some 190 million T cells in an earlier analysis found about 120 million unique TCR beta sequences.

Vbeta (60) and Jbeta (13) primers were used in the PCR. TCRdb's table, derived via immunoSEQ multiplex PCR, lists solely in-frame clones and lacks some. This sample has 100,000 to 150,000 clones, with approximately 80% found just once. Study-wide results and caveats: When analyzed later, a missense DCLRE1C variant was found to be linked to TCR beta V- and J-gene trimming. A later analysis revealed that TCR association rates differed between HLA loci, peaking at DRB1 and bottoming out at HLA-C. HLA allele associations emerged for around 15,000 TCR beta sequences in a later analysis, at 0.05 false discovery rate.

Germline CDR1 is MDHEN and CDR2 is SYDVKM. Between the trimmed V and J ends, which lost 7 bases and 4 bases, there was a span of 7 bases. The CDR3 covers 11 residues. Remarks on this clone: The antigen remains unidentified.

The specimen was PBMCs. This TCR was recovered from a female donor in good health and CMV-seronegative. V usage is TRBV28 and J usage is TRBJ1-2; no clear D. CDR3 nucleotides: TGTGCCAGCAACTCGGGCTATGGCTACACCTTC. It codes for CASNSGYGYTF.